These 13 T cell receptor beta chains were sequenced from one sample in a study of blood T cell repertoires in COVID-19. Generated by immunoSEQ multiplex PCR, the TCRdb table keeps only in-frame clones and is missing some. The table lists more than 250,000 clones, roughly 88% of them singletons. The source material was peripheral blood. These receptor sequences come from a woman between 50 and 59 years old with acute or convalescent COVID-19.

This clone was seen a few times. The J gene is TRBJ2-2, the V gene TRBV5-4; TRBD1 matches at 10 bases. CDR1 is SGHNT, CDR2 YYREEE, per germline (reference sequence). The trim removed 3 bases at V and 5 bases at J, leaving 1 base unmatched. The CDR3 contains 14 residues. The CDR3 protein is CASSWDRGTGELFF. The CDR3 DNA sequence: TGTGCCAGCAGCTGGGACAGGGGAACCGGGGAGCTGTTTTTT.

The chain carries TRBV11-1 and TRBJ1-1; 7 bases fit TRBD1. CDR1 SGHAT and CDR2 FQDESV come from the germline V gene (reference sequence). V gave up 3 bases and J gave up 3 bases; unmatched junction bases: 4. This CDR3 has 14 amino acids. The CDR3, as DNA: TGTGCCAGCAGCTTTAACAGGGGTGACACTGAAGCTTTCTTT. Its protein product is CASSFNRGDTEAFF.

V and J are TRBV5-5 and TRBJ1-2; tentative D call: TRBD1 (6 bases). The CDR3 sequence is 14 residues long. Trimming removed 0 bases from V and 3 bases from J, with 9 bases in between. Looked up from germline, CDR1 is SGHKS and CDR2 is YYEKEE (reference sequence). The CDR3 here is CASSLEGGDYGYTF. The CDR3 DNA reads TGTGCCAGCAGCTTGGAAGGGGGTGACTATGGCTACACCTTC.

This chain links TRBV6-5 with TRBJ2-7, with a possible D match to TRBD1 (5 bases). The germline CDR1 and CDR2 sequences are MNHEY and SVGAGI. The CDR3 sequence is 13 residues long. V was clipped by 3 bases and J by 3 bases, with 9 bases between them. The CDR3 reads CASSYRQSYEQYF. CDR3 nucleotide sequence: TGTGCCAGCAGTTATCGACAGAGCTACGAGCAGTACTTC.

The V call is TRBV11-1, the J call TRBJ2-7, with D hard to call. Trimming cost V 3 bases and J 6 bases, with 12 bases left between them. The CDR3 has 13 amino acids. Germline lookup yields CDR1 SGHAT and CDR2 FQDESV (reference sequence). In DNA form, the CDR3 reads TGTGCCAGCAGCTTCCCCGGTGTTCGCGAGCAGTACTTC. Translating it yields CASSFPGVREQYF.

The chain has TRBV5-1 and TRBJ2-1; 9 bases fit TRBD1. Germline values: CDR1 SGHRS, CDR2 YFSETQ. J lost 3 bases, V lost 4 bases, and 5 bases had no gene match. The CDR3 is 15 amino acids. CDR3 protein: CASSPDRGFYNEQFF. The CDR3 DNA reads as TGCGCCAGCAGCCCCGACAGGGGGTTCTACAATGAGCAGTTCTTC.

The chain employs TRBV11-3 and TRBJ2-7; tentatively, D is TRBD1 (5 bases). The CDR3 spans 14 residues. The germline CDR1 and CDR2 sequences are SGHNT and YENEEA. Trimming removed 2 bases from V and 3 bases from J, with 11 bases in between. CDR3 nucleotides: TGTGCCAGCAGCTTAAGGGGTGTCGGCTACGAGCAGTACTTC. It codes for CASSLRGVGYEQYF.

The genes are TRBV7-2 and TRBJ2-1; D is possibly TRBD1 (6 bases). Germline V lookup: CDR1 SGHTA, CDR2 FQGNSA. V shed 5 bases and J shed 2 bases, with 16 bases lying between them. CDR3 length: 16 amino acids. The CDR3 protein is CASSLQDRTPYNEQFF. CDR3 sequence (DNA): TGTGCCAGCAGCCTCCAAGACAGGACGCCCTACAATGAGCAGTTCTTC.

The V gene is TRBV30, the J gene TRBJ2-1, with D hard to call. This CDR3 is built from 10 residues. Trimming took off 1 base at V and 7 bases at J, with 2 bases between the two ends. Germline V gene sequence: CDR1 GTSNPN, CDR2 SVGIG (reference sequence). The CDR3 DNA reads TGTGCCTGGAGTGCTAATGAGCAGTTCTTC. Amino acid sequence: CAWSANEQFF.

This chain joins TRBV28 and TRBJ2-1, with 7 nucleotides matching TRBD1. CDR3 size: 13 residues. V lost 7 bases, J lost 6 bases, and 6 bases stayed unmatched. The germline CDR1 and CDR2 sequences are MDHEN and SYDVKM. The DNA of the CDR3 is TGTGCCAGCAACCCGGGACAGCTCAATGAGCAGTTCTTC. Translation gives CASNPGQLNEQFF.

The rearrangement links TRBV7-2 to TRBJ1-3; 8 bases map to TRBD1. The CDR3 is 16 amino acids. With 6 bases clipped from V and 1 base from J, the junction kept 8 bases outside the gene matches. CDR1 is SGHTA, CDR2 FQGNSA, per germline. The CDR3 sequence: CASSDPGQASGNTIYF. DNA for the CDR3: TGTGCCAGCAGTGACCCGGGACAGGCTTCTGGAAACACCATATATTTT.

V and J are TRBV5-1 and TRBJ2-7, with 8 positions matching TRBD2. The length of the CDR3 is 15 residues. The germline V gene encodes CDR1 SGHRS and CDR2 YFSETQ. The V gene end was trimmed by 3 bases and the J gene end by 4 bases; junction bases not matched to a gene: 9. The CDR3 DNA reads TGCGCCAGCAGCTGGCGGGAGCCGGGGGGGTACGAGCAGTACTTC. Protein product: CASSWREPGGYEQYF.

The CDR3 DNA follows: TGTGCCAGCAGCCACAGACAGCGTACCAGAGACGCCTATGGCTACACCTTC. Translating gives CASSHRQRTRDAYGYTF. The rearrangement uses TRBV7-9 and TRBJ1-2, with a possible D match to TRBD1 (5 bases). CDR1 is SEHNR, CDR2 FQNEAQ, per germline (reference sequence). The CDR3 is made up of 17 amino acids. Trimming cost V 5 bases and J 4 bases, with 23 bases left between them.